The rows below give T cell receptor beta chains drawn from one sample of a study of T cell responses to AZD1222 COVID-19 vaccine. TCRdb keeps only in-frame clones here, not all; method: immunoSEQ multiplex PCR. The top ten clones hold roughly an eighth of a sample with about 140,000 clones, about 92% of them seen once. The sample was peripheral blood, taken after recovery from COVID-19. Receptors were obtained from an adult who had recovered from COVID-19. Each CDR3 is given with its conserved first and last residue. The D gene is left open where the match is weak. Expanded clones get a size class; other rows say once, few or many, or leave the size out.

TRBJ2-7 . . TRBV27 CASSLIGGNYEQYF TGTGCCAGCAGTTTAATCGGGGGAAACTACGAGCAGTACTTC
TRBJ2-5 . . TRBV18 CASSGASKETQYF TGTGCCAGCTCTGGTGCTAGCAAAGAGACCCAGTACTTC
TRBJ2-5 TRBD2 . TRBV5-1 CASSLREGRGTQYF TGCGCCAGCAGCTTGAGGGAGGGCCGAGGGACCCAGTACTTC
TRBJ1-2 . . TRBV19 CASSILLRGYTF TGTGCCAGTAGTATCCTCCTCAGGGGCTACACCTTC
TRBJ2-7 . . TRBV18 CASSKENYEQYF TGTGCCAGCTCCAAGGAAAACTACGAGCAGTACTTC
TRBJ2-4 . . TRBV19 CASSIDKNIQYF TGTGCCAGTAGTATAGACAAAAACATTCAGTACTTC
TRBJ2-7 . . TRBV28 CATGSPPLYEQYF TGTGCTACCGGGAGCCCACCCCTCTACGAGCAGTACTTC
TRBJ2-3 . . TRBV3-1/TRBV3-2 CASSSGQTWFTDTQYF TGTGCCAGCAGCTCCGGACAAACGTGGTTCACAGATACGCAGTATTTT
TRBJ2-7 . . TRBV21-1 CASSKKGPYEQYF TGTGCCAGCAGCAAAAAGGGCCCCTACGAGCAGTACTTC
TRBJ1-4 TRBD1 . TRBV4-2 CASSQEEGQGTEKLFF TGTGCCAGCAGCCAAGAAGAGGGACAGGGAACTGAAAAACTGTTTTTT
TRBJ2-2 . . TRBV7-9 CASSLGPREDTGELFF TGTGCCAGCAGCCTCGGCCCGAGGGAGGACACCGGGGAGCTGTTTTTT
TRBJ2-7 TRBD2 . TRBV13 CASSSFRLAMSSYEQYF TGTGCCAGCAGCTCGTTCCGACTAGCGATGAGCTCCTACGAGCAGTACTTC
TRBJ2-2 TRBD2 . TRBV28 CASSFSKGLYTGELFF TGTGCCAGCAGTTTTTCCAAGGGACTATACACCGGGGAGCTGTTTTTT
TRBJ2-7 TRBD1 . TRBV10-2 CASSTTSGTGAEHRDEQYF TGCGCCAGCAGTACGACCTCCGGGACAGGGGCCGAACATCGGGACGAGCAGTACTTC
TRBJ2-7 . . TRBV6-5 CASISPLYEQYF TGTGCCAGCATAAGCCCCCTTTACGAGCAGTACTTC
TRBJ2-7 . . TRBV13 CASSQRQGGYEQYF TGTGCCAGCAGCCAGAGACAGGGAGGCTACGAGCAGTACTTC
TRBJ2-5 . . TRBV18 CASSPAVVETQYF TGTGCCAGCTCACCAGCCGTGGTGGAGACCCAGTACTTC
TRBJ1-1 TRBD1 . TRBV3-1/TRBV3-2 CASSQRSWDSFSPAEAFF TGTGCCAGCAGCCAACGTTCTTGGGACAGTTTCTCTCCGGCTGAAGCTTTCTTT
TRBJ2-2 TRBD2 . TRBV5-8 CASSLGADLAGVGTGELFF TGTGCCAGCAGCTTAGGAGCTGATCTAGCGGGAGTTGGTACCGGGGAGCTGTTTTTT
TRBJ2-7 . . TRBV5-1 CASSLAKLSSYEQYF TGCGCCAGCAGCTTGGCCAAGCTGAGCTCCTACGAGCAGTACTTC
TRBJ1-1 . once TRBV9 CASSTVGPSNTEAFF TGTGCCAGCAGCACCGTAGGACCTTCGAACACTGAAGCTTTCTTT
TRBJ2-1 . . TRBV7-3 CASSLTFASGNEQFF TGTGCCAGCAGCTTAACGTTTGCTAGTGGCAATGAGCAGTTCTTC